This T cell receptor (beta chain) was retrieved from a study of regulatory T cells in long-lasting Graves disease. Construction of the TCR beta libraries employed iRepertoire HTBI primers in conjunction with Arm-PCR of CDR3 regions. TCRdb processed the multiplex PCR reads anew with MiXCR; each CDR3 protein has one entry. The sample carries 380,000 or so distinct CDR3 sequences, 16% recorded once. J was trimmed by 7 bases and V by 3 bases; bases with no gene match: 5. The germline CDR1 and CDR2 sequences are MDHEN and SYDVKM. This CDR3 contains 14 residues. This clonotype was observed at least ten times. The antigen remains unidentified. Points from the study as a whole: Persistent disease preferred TRBV28, TRBJ1-2 and TRBJ2-5. Tissue studied was limited to peripheral blood, excluding thyroid tissue.

Described time point: newly diagnosed GD, antithyroid drugs for less than 3 months. PBMC RNA served as the TCR library source. This sample also belongs to another study, concerning T cells in Graves' hyperthyroidism and ophthalmopathy.

The sequence derives from a woman between 18 and 29 years old with Graves disease. The chain employs TRBV28 and TRBJ1-5; the match to TRBD1 covers 8 bases. Sample: peripheral blood mononuclear cells (PBMCs), taken at new diagnosis, from a patient treated with antithyroid drugs. The CDR3, as DNA: TGTGCCAGCAGTTTGGACAGGGTTAGACAGCCCCAGCATTTT. Protein product: CASSLDRVRQPQHF.